These T cell receptor beta chains were read from a single sample in a study of blood T cell repertoires in COVID-19. Only in-frame clones appear in the TCRdb table, and some are missing; sequencing was by immunoSEQ multiplex PCR. The data show some 99,000 clones, about 86% seen once. The sample was peripheral blood. Receptors originate from a woman in her sixties or seventies in a cohort sampled during active or convalescent COVID-19. Each CDR3 is given with its conserved first and last residue. D genes are given only for firm matches. The size of a clone is reported for some rows only, either as once, few or many, or as a class for expanded clones.

j_call v_call clone_size d_call cdr3_nt cdr3_aa
TRBJ2-4 TRBV6-7 once TRBD1 TGTGCCAGCAGCCCCGGGACAGGGATAGGCATTCAGTACTTC CASSPGTGIGIQYF
TRBJ2-3 TRBV5-1 NA TRBD2 TGCGCCAGCAGCCGGGGACTAGAGTTCGATACGCAGTATTTT CASSRGLEFDTQYF
TRBJ2-1 TRBV5-6 NA NA TGTGCCAGCAGCTTGTCCGGGGTCGGTGAGCAGTTCTTC CASSLSGVGEQFF
TRBJ2-1 TRBV29-1 NA TRBD2 TGCAGCGCCGAAGGGGCGGGGGGGGCCTACAATGAGCAGTTCTTC CSAEGAGGAYNEQFF
TRBJ1-2 TRBV5-1 NA NA TGCGCCAGCAGCTTGGTGCCAGATCACCTCTATGGCTACACCTTC CASSLVPDHLYGYTF
TRBJ2-1 TRBV28 NA TRBD1 TGTGCCAGCAGTTTCACAGGGGGGTCCTACAATGAGCAGTTCTTC CASSFTGGSYNEQFF
TRBJ2-1 TRBV6-4 NA TRBD1 TGTGCCAGCAGTGACTCGAGGACAGGGGGCAATGAGCAGTTCTTC CASSDSRTGGNEQFF
TRBJ2-7 TRBV3-1/TRBV3-2 NA NA TGTGCCAGCAGCCGGGCGAGCAACTACGAGCAGTACTTC CASSRASNYEQYF
TRBJ1-2 TRBV7-9 NA TRBD1 TGTGCCAGCAGCCCGACACAGGGGGCGCTAACGCATGGCTACACCTTC CASSPTQGALTHGYTF
TRBJ2-7 TRBV20-1 NA NA TGCAGTGCTAGACGGTTCGAGGAGCAGTACTTC CSARRFEEQYF
TRBJ2-5 TRBV7-3 NA TRBD1 TGTGCCAGCAGCTTAAACAGGGGCCTACAAGAGACCCAGTACTTC CASSLNRGLQETQYF
TRBJ2-5 TRBV7-3 NA NA TGTGCCAGCAGCTCGACTAACCAAGAGACCCAGTACTTC CASSSTNQETQYF
TRBJ2-2 TRBV6-4 NA NA TGTGCCAGCAGTGACTCGATGGGCGGGATGAACACCGGGGAGCTGTTTTTT CASSDSMGGMNTGELFF
TRBJ2-3 TRBV20-1 once TRBD2 TGCAGTGCTAGTGCTAGCGGTGGAGATACGCAGTATTTT CSASASGGDTQYF
TRBJ2-2 TRBV24-1 once NA TGTGCCACCAGTGATGCTAGCCCTAACACCGGGGAGCTGTTTTTT CATSDASPNTGELFF
TRBJ1-2 TRBV2 NA NA TGTGCCAGCATGAGTATGTTCTATGGCTACACCTTC CASMSMFYGYTF
TRBJ2-7 TRBV24-1 NA NA TGTGCCACCAGTGATTTTTCCTCTAATTACGAGCAGTACTTC CATSDFSSNYEQYF
TRBJ2-3 TRBV28 NA TRBD2 TGTGCCAGCAGTCCAGGGTATACGGGAGGGGTCACAGATACGCAGTATTTT CASSPGYTGGVTDTQYF
TRBJ2-2 TRBV3-1/TRBV3-2 NA NA TGTGCCAGCAGCCCGACACCCATGCGCACCGGGGAGCTGTTTTTT CASSPTPMRTGELFF
TRBJ1-5 TRBV19 NA NA TGTGCCAGTAGTATAGTCCAGGGGAAGAATCAGCCCCAGCATTTT CASSIVQGKNQPQHF
TRBJ2-7 TRBV6-5 NA NA TGTGCCAGCAGTTACGGGTCCCCTCCGGGCGAGCAGTACTTC CASSYGSPPGEQYF
TRBJ1-5 TRBV7-9 once NA TGTGCCAGCAGCCCATCTGGGAACAGGTTCAATCAGCCCCAGCATTTT CASSPSGNRFNQPQHF
TRBJ2-7 TRBV9 NA NA TGTGCCAGCAGCCCCGGGACTCTGGCTACCTACGAGCAGTACTTC CASSPGTLATYEQYF
TRBJ1-4 TRBV12-3/TRBV12-4 once NA TGTGCCAGCAGTTTCCGGGTGCAAGAAAAACTGTTTTTT CASSFRVQEKLFF
TRBJ1-5 TRBV2 once NA TGTGCCAGCAGCCCTAGCTATCAGCCCCAGCATTTT CASSPSYQPQHF
TRBJ2-1 TRBV9 NA TRBD2 TGTGCCAGCAGCGTAGCCCCCGGGACTAGCGGTTCTAGCTCCTACAATGAGCAGTTCTTC CASSVAPGTSGSSSYNEQFF
TRBJ2-7 TRBV19 NA TRBD2 TGTGCCAGTAGTATCCGGCGGGAGTATCTGGGGGAGCAGTACTTC CASSIRREYLGEQYF
TRBJ2-5 TRBV19 NA TRBD1 TGTGCCAGTAGTCTTGGACAGGGGGGTGAGACCCAGTACTTC CASSLGQGGETQYF
TRBJ1-1 TRBV7-9 few NA TGTGCCAGCAGACAAGGCCCGGGGGCTGAAGCTTTCTTT CASRQGPGAEAFF
TRBJ1-2 TRBV30 NA NA TGTGCCTGGACGGGGGGGGCCTATGGCTACACCTTC CAWTGGAYGYTF
TRBJ1-1 TRBV9 NA TRBD1 TGTGCCAGCAGCGTAGAGGCAGGGGGGACCACTGAAGCTTTCTTT CASSVEAGGTTEAFF
TRBJ1-6 TRBV19 NA NA TGTGCCAGTAGTATAGCCTCTGGGCCAACCTATAATTCACCCCTCCACTTT CASSIASGPTYNSPLHF
TRBJ2-6 TRBV15 once TRBD2 TGTGCCACCAGCAGAGAACTTACTCCGGGAGGCAGAGACTCTGGGGCCAACGTCCTGACTTTC CATSRELTPGGRDSGANVLTF
TRBJ1-1 TRBV7-9 few NA TGTGCCAGCAGCTTTGAGCACGCCACTGAAGCTTTCTTT CASSFEHATEAFF
TRBJ2-7 TRBV7-9 few NA TGTGCCAGCAGCTTAGGACAACAGGACTACGAGCAGTACTTC CASSLGQQDYEQYF
TRBJ2-4 TRBV25-1 NA NA TGTGCCAGCAGTGACTCAGACAGGAACATTCAGTACTTC CASSDSDRNIQYF
TRBJ1-2 TRBV3-1/TRBV3-2 NA TRBD1 TGTGCCAGCAGCCAAGCAGGACAGGTCTATGGCTACACCTTC CASSQAGQVYGYTF
TRBJ1-2 TRBV15 NA NA TGTGCCACCAGCAGAGATGCACAGGTTTATGGCTACACCTTC CATSRDAQVYGYTF
TRBJ1-4 TRBV28 NA TRBD1 TGTGCCAGCAGTTTTACCCCCCGGGACAGTAATGAAAAACTGTTTTTT CASSFTPRDSNEKLFF
TRBJ1-5 TRBV3-1/TRBV3-2 NA NA TGTGCCAGCAGCCACAGGGGAGTGGGCAATCAGCCCCAGCATTTT CASSHRGVGNQPQHF
TRBJ1-2 TRBV27 once NA TGTGCCAGCAGTTTAGGGGCCGGCTATGGCTACACCTTC CASSLGAGYGYTF
TRBJ1-4 TRBV12-3/TRBV12-4 NA NA TGTGCCAGCGGCCGGGGGGAAAAACTGTTTTTT CASGRGEKLFF
TRBJ2-3 TRBV27 NA TRBD1 TGTGCCAGCAGTTTTGGGACAGGGGGCACAGATACGCAGTATTTT CASSFGTGGTDTQYF
TRBJ1-2 TRBV28 NA TRBD1 TGTGCCAGCAGTCCCCCGGACAGGTCTTATGGCTACACCTTC CASSPPDRSYGYTF
TRBJ1-3 TRBV5-1 few NA TGCGCCAGCAGTGCGGGGGGCAGCCACTCTGGAAACACCATATATTTT CASSAGGSHSGNTIYF
TRBJ1-1 TRBV5-4 NA TRBD1 TGTGCCAGCAGCCGGCTTGGACAGGGGAGCACTGAAGCTTTCTTT CASSRLGQGSTEAFF
TRBJ1-3 TRBV5-3 NA TRBD1 TGTGCCAGAGATGGACAGGGACATGGAAACACCATATATTTT CARDGQGHGNTIYF
TRBJ2-1 TRBV24-1 NA NA TGTGCCACCAGTGACCCTAGGGGGAAGAACGCTGAGCAGTTCTTC CATSDPRGKNAEQFF
TRBJ2-3 TRBV30 NA TRBD2 TGTGCCTGGAGTCGGGGGGGTAGCACAGATACGCAGTATTTT CAWSRGGSTDTQYF